The clone carrying this T cell receptor beta chain has just a few counts. Its specificity is unknown. This entry is derived from a study of cytomegalovirus exposure and HLA in healthy donors. Study-wide background: An earlier analysis identified some 110 million unique TCR beta sequences in about 170 million T cells. The study's findings and limits: Analysis was carried out at a later point, and it linked a missense DCLRE1C variant to TCR beta V- and J-gene trimming. Reported findings show TCR beta sequences accurately forecast HLA-A and HLA-B alleles in most subjects.

CDR1 is SGHRS, CDR2 YFSETQ, per germline. The length of the CDR3 is 15 residues. V lost 9 bases to trimming and J lost 5 bases; unmatched junction nucleotides: 11. The study ran its PCR with 60 Vbeta and 13 Jbeta primers. Method: immunoSEQ multiplex PCR; TCRdb's copy keeps in-frame clones and lacks some. This sample has about 150,000 clones, with around 70% found just once. This cohort consisted of healthy bone marrow donors. The chain combines TRBV5-1 with TRBJ2-2; 9 positions agree with TRBD2. The sequenced sample consisted of PBMCs. The origin of this receptor is a man in his forties in good health and CMV-seronegative. The CDR3 coding sequence is TGCGCCACCCGAAGGACTAGCGAGAGGACCGGGGAGCTGTTTTTT. The encoded protein is CATRRTSERTGELFF. Variable domain in full (rest from reference TRBV5-1 and TRBJ2-2): KAGVTQTPRYLIKTRGQQVTLSCSPISGHRSVSWYQQTPGQGLQFLFEYFSETQRNKGNFPGRFSGRQFSNSRSEMNVSTLELGDSALYLCATRRTSERTGELFFGEGSRLTVL.